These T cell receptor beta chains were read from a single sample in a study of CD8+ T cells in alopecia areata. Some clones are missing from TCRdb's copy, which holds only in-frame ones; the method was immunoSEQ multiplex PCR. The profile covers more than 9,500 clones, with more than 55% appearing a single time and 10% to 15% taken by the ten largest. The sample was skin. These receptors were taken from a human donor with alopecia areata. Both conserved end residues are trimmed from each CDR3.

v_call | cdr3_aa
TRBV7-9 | ASRGGRGEETQY
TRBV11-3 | ASSLAPGLVPNTDTQY
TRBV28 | ASSFILAAGYNEQF
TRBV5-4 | ASSLIETETQY
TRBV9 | ASSAPTGPSSYNEQF
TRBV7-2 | ASSLAVGGSYEQY
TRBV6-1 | ASRGLAGGPDTQY
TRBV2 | ASSVTFSYEQY
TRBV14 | ASSQDHARANYGYT
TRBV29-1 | SSAGTLAYNEQF
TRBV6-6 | ASSFDRASTDTQY
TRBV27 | ASSLRGGVYEQY
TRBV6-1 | ASSRQGVKAF
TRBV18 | ASSPGLDGVVEQY
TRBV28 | ASATSGGYTQY
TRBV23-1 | ADNYKGQNTGELF
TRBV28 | ASSLTSGSPDTQY
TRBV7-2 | ASSLGGDRVE
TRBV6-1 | ASPGGGTGELF
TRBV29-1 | SVVSGQLSIETQY
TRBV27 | ASSAYPGTDGYT
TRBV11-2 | ASSSRLAGKSSYNEQF
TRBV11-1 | ASSLEAGGQTDTQY
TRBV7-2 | ASSLSWDITSQPQH
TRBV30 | AWGSRASYNEQF
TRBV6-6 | ASGYNEQF
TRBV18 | ASSQTSTSSGYT
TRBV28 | ASSPPNTETQY
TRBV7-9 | ASSLSGGWADTQY
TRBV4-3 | ASSQETGRSQF
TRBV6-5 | ASSSLAGDWGYT
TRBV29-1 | SVSGTGANVLT
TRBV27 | ASSDRQNTEAF
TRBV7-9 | ASSLGRNLYNEQF
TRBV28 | ASSRRQGEQY
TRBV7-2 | ASSPTDGLGEAF
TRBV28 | ASSSRGNDLYEQY
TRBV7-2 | ASSLGQGSVYEQY
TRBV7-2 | ASSITGGWNGNTEAF
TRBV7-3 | ASSQLAGEQF
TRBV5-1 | ASSLVGGGAPDTQY
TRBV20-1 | SARVRYEQY
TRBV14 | ASRRTSGGGHEQF
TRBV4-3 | ASSQDMGPINEQF
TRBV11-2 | ASRSGFTDTQY
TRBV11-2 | ASSLAQGGSPLH
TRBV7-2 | ASSFGPSGSPGELF
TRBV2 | ASTLNRDSVYEQY
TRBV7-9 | ASSPQGVQETQY